The clone carrying this TCR beta chain came up a few times. This entry is derived from a study of naive and memory T cell subsets. Unmatched junction bases numbered 7, after V lost 2 bases and J lost 2 bases. The CDR3 has 17 amino acids. The V gene's germline CDR1 is SGDLS and CDR2 YYNGEE. Two oligonucleotides, mixed equimolar, formed the beta constant-region primer covering TRBC1 and TRBC2. A single record per CDR3 protein comes from TCRdb applying MiXCR to the UMI-ligation and nested PCR reads. The repertoire holds over 20,000 distinct CDR3 sequences, with approximately 10% as singletons. This TCR derives from a human donor in good health. This chain joins TRBV9 and TRBJ2-3, with TRBD2 matching 11 bases. Material for sequencing was central memory CD8+ T cells from blood. For the CDR3, the DNA is TGTGCCAGCAGCGTCTCCGGGACTAGCGGTCCCACAGATACGCAGTATTTT. The encoded protein is CASSVSGTSGPTDTQYF.